This record covers a single T cell receptor beta chain. Its antigen remains unknown. The sample's treatment: approximately 11-day PBMC culture with coronavirus spike peptide pools or control peptides (ViraFEST assay). This specimen comes from a study of vaccination and CD4 T cells after COVID-19. Study outcomes and limitations: Detection of a median approximately 87% of reactive clones in convalescent patients was confined to the period after vaccination.

V shed 4 bases and J 1 base; nucleotides not matched to a gene: 7. The germline V gene has CDR1 SGDLS and CDR2 YYNGEE. The CDR3 is 15 residues long. At the Johns Hopkins FTIC core, DNA taken from cultured CD4+ T cells was sequenced by way of the Oncomine TCR Beta short-read assay. TCRdb independently ran MiXCR on the PCR reads; one entry per CDR3 protein. The data contain 14,000 or so distinct CDR3 sequences, around 30% of them singletons. J is TRBJ2-5 and V is TRBV9, with 7 positions matching TRBD1. The sample taken for sequencing was cultured CD4+ T cells from blood. This TCR was recovered from a human donor with COVID-19. DNA for the CDR3: TGTGCCAGCAGCACCCGGACAGGCTTCCAAGAGACCCAGTACTTC. Protein product: CASSTRTGFQETQYF.